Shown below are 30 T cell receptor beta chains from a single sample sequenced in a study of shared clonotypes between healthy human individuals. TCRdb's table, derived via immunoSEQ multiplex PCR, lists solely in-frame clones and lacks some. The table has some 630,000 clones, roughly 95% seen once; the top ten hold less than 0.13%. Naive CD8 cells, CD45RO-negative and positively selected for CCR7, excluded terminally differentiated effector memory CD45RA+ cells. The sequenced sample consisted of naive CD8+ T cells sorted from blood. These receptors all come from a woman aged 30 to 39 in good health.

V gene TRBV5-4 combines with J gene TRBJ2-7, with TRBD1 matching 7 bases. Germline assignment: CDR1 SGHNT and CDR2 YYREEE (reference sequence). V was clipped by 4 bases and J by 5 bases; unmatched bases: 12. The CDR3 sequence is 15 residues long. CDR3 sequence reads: CASSPRQGDGNEQYF. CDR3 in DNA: TGTGCCAGCAGCCCCCGACAGGGTGATGGAAACGAGCAGTACTTC. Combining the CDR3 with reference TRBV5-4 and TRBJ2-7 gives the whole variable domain ETGVTQSPTHLIKTRGQQVTLRCSSQSGHNTVSWYQQALGQGPQFIFQYYREEENGRGNFPPRFSGLQFPNYSSELNVNALELDDSALYLCASSPRQGDGNEQYFGPGTRLTVT.

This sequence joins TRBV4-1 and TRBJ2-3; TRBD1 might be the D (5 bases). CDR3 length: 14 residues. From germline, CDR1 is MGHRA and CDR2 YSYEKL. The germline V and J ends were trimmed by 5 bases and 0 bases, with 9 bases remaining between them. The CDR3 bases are TGCGCCAGCAGCGGCAGGGAAAGCACAGATACGCAGTATTTT. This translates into CASSGRESTDTQYF.

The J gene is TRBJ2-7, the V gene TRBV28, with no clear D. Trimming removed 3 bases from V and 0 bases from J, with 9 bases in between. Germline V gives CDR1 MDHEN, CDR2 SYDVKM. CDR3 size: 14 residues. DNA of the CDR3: TGTGCCAGCAGTTTCCTTCGGAGCTCCTACGAGCAGTACTTC. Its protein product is CASSFLRSSYEQYF.

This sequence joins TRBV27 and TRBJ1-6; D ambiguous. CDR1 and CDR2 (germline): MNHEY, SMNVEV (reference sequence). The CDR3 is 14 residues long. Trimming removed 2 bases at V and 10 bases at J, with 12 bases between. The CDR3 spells CASSLTILTSPLHF. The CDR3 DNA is TGTGCCAGCAGTTTAACAATCCTCACCTCACCCCTCCACTTT.

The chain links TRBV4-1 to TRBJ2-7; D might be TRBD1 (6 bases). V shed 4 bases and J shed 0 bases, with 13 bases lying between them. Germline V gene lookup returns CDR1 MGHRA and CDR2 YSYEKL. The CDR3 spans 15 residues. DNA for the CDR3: TGCGCCAGCAGCCTCCGACAGGTGAGCTCCTACGAGCAGTACTTC. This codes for CASSLRQVSSYEQYF.

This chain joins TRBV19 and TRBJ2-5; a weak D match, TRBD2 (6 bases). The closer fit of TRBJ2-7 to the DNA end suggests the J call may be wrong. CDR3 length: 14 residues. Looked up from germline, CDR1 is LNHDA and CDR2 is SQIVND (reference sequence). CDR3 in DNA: TGTGCCAGTAGTATCGGAACGGGGGACTACGAGCAGTACTTC. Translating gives CASSIGTGDYEQYF.

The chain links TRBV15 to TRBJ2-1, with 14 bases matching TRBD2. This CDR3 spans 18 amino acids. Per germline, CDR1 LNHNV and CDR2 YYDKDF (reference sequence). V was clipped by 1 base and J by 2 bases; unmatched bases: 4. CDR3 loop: CATSRAWTSGGTYNEQFF. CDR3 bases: TGTGCCACCAGCAGAGCCTGGACTAGCGGGGGGACCTACAATGAGCAGTTCTTC.

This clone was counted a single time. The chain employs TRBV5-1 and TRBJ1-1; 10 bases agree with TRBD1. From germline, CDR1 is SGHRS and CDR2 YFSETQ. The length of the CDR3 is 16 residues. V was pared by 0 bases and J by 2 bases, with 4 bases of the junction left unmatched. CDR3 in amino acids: CASSLARTGGNTEAFF. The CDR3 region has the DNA TGCGCCAGCAGCTTGGCCCGGACAGGGGGAAACACTGAAGCTTTCTTT. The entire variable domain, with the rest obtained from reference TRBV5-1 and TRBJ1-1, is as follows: KAGVTQTPRYLIKTRGQQVTLSCSPISGHRSVSWYQQTPGQGLQFLFEYFSETQRNKGNFPGRFSGRQFSNSRSEMNVSTLELGDSALYLCASSLARTGGNTEAFFGQGTRLTVV.

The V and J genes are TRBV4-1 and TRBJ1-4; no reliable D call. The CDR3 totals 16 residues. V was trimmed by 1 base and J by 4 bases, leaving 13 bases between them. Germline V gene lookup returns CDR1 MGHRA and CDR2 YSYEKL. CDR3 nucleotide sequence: TGCGCCAGCAGCCAAGCACAATGGGGTCGTAATGAAAAACTGTTTTTT. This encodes CASSQAQWGRNEKLFF.

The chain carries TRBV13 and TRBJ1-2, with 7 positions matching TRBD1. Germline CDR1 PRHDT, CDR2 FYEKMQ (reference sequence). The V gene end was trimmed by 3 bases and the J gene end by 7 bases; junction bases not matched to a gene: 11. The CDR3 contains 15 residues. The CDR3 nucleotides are TGTGCCAGCAGCTTTTCTCAGACAGGGTATACTGGCTACACCTTC. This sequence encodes CASSFSQTGYTGYTF.

CDR3 protein: CASGQSYNEQFF. The DNA of the CDR3 is TGTGCCAGCGGACAGTCCTACAATGAGCAGTTCTTC. The V call is TRBV19, the J call TRBJ2-1, with a possible D match to TRBD1 (6 bases). The CDR3 totals 12 residues. CDR1 and CDR2 from the germline V gene are LNHDA and SQIVND (reference sequence). The V and J ends lost 9 bases and 1 base respectively, with 7 bases between them.

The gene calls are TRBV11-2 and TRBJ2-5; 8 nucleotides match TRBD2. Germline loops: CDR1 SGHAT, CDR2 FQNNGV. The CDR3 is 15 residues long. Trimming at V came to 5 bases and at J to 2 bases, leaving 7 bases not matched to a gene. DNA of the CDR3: TGTGCCAGCAGCCCCGCCCAGCGGGGGCAAGAGACCCAGTACTTC. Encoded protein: CASSPAQRGQETQYF.

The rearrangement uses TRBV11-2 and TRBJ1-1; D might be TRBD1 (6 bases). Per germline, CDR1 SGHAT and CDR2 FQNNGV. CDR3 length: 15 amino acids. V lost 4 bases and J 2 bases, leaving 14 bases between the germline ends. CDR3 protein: CASSYPNRVNTEAFF. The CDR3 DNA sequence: TGTGCCAGCAGCTACCCAAACAGGGTTAACACTGAAGCTTTCTTT.

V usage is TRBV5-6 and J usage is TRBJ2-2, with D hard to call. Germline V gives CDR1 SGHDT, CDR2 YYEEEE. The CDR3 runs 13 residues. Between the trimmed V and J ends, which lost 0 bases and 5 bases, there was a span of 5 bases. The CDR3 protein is CASSLDMTGELFF. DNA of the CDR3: TGTGCCAGCAGCTTGGACATGACCGGGGAGCTGTTTTTT.

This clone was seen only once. CDR3 nucleotide sequence: TGTGCCAGCAGCCAACGACTAGCGGGGGCCTTTGAGACCCAGTACTTC. It translates to CASSQRLAGAFETQYF. The V and J genes are TRBV4-2 and TRBJ2-5; 12 nucleotides match TRBD2. Germline lookup yields CDR1 LGHNA and CDR2 YNFKEQ. Germline trimming cut 2 bases from V and 5 bases from J; bases unmatched to any gene: 6. The CDR3 contains 16 residues.

The CDR3 nucleotides read TGTGCCAGCAGCCGAGTCGGGCAGGTACACACTGAAGCTTTCTTT. It translates to CASSRVGQVHTEAFF. J is TRBJ1-1 and V is TRBV28; D is ambiguous. This CDR3 spans 15 amino acids. The ends were cut back, 6 bases at V and 3 bases at J, with 17 bases in the middle. CDR1 is MDHEN, CDR2 SYDVKM, per germline.

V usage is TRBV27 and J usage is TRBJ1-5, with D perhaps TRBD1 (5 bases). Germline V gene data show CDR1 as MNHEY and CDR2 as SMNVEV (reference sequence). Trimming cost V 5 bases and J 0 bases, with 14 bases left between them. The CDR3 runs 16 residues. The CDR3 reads CASSPLGGGSNQPQHF. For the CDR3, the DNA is TGTGCCAGCAGTCCCCTTGGGGGGGGTAGCAATCAGCCCCAGCATTTT.

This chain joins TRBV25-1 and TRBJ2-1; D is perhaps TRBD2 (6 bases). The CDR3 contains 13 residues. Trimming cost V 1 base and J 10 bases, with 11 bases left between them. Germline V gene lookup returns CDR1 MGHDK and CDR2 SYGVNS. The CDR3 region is CASSELVGREQFF. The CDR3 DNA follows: TGTGCCAGCAGTGAATTGGTCGGGAGAGAGCAGTTCTTC.

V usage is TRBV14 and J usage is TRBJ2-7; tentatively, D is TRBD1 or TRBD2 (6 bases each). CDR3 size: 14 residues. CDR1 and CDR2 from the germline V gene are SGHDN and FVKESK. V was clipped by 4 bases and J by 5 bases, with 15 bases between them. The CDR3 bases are TGTGCCAGCAGCCCAAGGGGGGAACGAGACGAGCAGTACTTC. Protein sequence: CASSPRGERDEQYF.

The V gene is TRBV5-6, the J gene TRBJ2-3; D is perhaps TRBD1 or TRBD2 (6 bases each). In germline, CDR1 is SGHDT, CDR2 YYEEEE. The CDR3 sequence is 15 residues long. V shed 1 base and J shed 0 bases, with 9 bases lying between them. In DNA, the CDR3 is TGTGCCAGCAGCTTGTGGGGGGCTAGCACAGATACGCAGTATTTT. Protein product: CASSLWGASTDTQYF.

CDR3 amino acids: CAWIRDSYNEQFF. The CDR3 DNA reads as TGTGCCTGGATTAGGGACTCCTACAATGAGCAGTTCTTC. J is TRBJ2-1 and V is TRBV30; D ambiguous. Trimming removed 4 bases at V and 0 bases at J, with 7 bases between. CDR3 length equals 13 residues. CDR1 is GTSNPN and CDR2 is SVGIG in the germline V gene (reference sequence).

CDR3 loop: CASSLSGVGDTEAFF. As DNA, the CDR3 is TGTGCCAGCAGCTTAAGTGGGGTGGGGGACACTGAAGCTTTCTTT. V is TRBV13 and J is TRBJ1-1; a weak D match, TRBD1 (5 bases). CDR1 is PRHDT, CDR2 FYEKMQ, per germline (reference sequence). CDR3 length: 15 residues. Trimming cost V 2 bases and J 3 bases, with 13 bases left between them.

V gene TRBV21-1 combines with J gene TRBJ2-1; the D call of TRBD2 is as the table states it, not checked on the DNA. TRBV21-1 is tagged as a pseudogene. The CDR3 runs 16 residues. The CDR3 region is CASSKEWLAGGNEQFF. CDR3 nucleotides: TGTGCCAGCAGCAAAGAATGGCTAGCGGGGGGCAATGAGCAGTTCTTC.

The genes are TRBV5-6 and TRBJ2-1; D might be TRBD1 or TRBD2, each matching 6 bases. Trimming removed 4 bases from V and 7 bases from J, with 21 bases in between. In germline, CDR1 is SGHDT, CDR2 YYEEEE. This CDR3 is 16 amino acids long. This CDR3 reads CASSPFTGTPRNEQFF. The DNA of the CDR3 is TGTGCCAGCAGCCCTTTCACAGGGACTCCTAGGAATGAGCAGTTCTTC.

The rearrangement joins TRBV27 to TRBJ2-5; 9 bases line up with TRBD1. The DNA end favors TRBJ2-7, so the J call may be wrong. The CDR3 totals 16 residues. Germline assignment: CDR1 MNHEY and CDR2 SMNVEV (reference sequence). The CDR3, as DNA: TGTGCCAGCAGTTTATCCACGGGACAGGGAACCTACGAGCAGTACTTC. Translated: CASSLSTGQGTYEQYF.

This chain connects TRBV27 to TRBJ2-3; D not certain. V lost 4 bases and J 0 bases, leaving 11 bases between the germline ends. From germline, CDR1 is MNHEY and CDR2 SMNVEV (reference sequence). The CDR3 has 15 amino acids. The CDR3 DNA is TGTGCCAGCAGTTCACAGAGCGTAAGCACAGATACGCAGTATTTT. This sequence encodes CASSSQSVSTDTQYF.

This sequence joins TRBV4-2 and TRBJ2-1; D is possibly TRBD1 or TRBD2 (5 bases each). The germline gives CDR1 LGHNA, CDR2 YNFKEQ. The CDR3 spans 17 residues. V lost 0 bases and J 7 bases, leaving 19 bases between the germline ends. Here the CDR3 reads CASSQEQTGRALNEQFF. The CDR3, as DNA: TGTGCCAGCAGCCAAGAGCAGACGGGGCGAGCTCTGAATGAGCAGTTCTTC.

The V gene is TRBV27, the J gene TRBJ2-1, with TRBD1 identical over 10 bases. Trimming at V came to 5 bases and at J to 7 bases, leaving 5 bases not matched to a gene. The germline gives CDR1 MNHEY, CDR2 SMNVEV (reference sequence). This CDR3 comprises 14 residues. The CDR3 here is CASSPGQGWNEQFF. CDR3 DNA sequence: TGTGCCAGCAGTCCGGGACAGGGGTGGAATGAGCAGTTCTTC.

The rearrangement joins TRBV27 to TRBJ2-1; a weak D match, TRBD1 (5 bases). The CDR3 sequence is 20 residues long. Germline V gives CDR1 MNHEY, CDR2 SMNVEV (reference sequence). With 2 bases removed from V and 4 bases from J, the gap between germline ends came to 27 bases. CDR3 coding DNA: TGTGCCAGCAGTTTAATTGTAATGATTGGGGCCCTGCCCCGATACAATGAGCAGTTCTTC. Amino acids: CASSLIVMIGALPRYNEQFF.

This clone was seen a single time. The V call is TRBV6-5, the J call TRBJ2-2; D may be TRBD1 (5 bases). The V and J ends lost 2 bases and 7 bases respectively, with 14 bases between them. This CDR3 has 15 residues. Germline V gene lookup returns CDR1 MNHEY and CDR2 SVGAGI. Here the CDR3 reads CASSYLWGGRGELFF. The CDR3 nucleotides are TGTGCCAGCAGTTACCTATGGGGCGGCCGCGGGGAGCTGTTTTTT.